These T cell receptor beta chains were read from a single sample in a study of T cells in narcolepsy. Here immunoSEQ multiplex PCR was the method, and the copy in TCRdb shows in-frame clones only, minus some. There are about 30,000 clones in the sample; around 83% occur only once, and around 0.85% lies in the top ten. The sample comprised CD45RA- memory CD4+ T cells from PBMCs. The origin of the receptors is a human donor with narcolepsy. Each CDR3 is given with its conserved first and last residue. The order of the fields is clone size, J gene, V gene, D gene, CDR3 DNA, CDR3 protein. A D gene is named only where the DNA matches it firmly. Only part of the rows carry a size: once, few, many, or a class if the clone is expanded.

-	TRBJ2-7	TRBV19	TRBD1	TGTGCCAGTAGTAGGACCCCGGGACAGGGGGCTTACGAGCAGTACTTC	CASSRTPGQGAYEQYF
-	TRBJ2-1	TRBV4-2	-	TGTGCCAGCAGCCCAAGAGTCGGGGACGTCTACAATGAGCAGTTCTTC	CASSPRVGDVYNEQFF
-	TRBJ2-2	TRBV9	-	TGTGCCAGCAATATCAGGGGAGAGAACACCGGGGAGCTGTTTTTT	CASNIRGENTGELFF
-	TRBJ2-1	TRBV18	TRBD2	TGTGCCAGCTCACCACCGCTAGCGGGGTTCAATGAGCAGTTCTTC	CASSPPLAGFNEQFF
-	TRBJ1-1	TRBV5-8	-	TGTGCCAGCAGCAAACAGGCTGAAGCTTTCTTT	CASSKQAEAFF
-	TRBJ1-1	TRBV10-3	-	TGTGCCATCAGTGAGCGACCGAACACTGAAGCTTTCTTT	CAISERPNTEAFF
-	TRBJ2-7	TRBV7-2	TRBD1	TGTGCCAGCAGCTCGCAGCCAGGGGGCGTCGAGCAGTACTTC	CASSSQPGGVEQYF
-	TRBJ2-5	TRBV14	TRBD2	TGTGCCAGCAGCCAAAGGACAGGAGGGACTAGCGGATGGTCTTCGGGCCAAGAGACCCAGTACTTC	CASSQRTGGTSGWSSGQETQYF
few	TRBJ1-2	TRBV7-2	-	TGTGCCAGCAGCTCTATTGGATCCTATGGCTACACCTTC	CASSSIGSYGYTF
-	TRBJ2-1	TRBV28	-	TGTGCCAGCAGTCCTCCCCCAGGCAATGAGCAGTTCTTC	CASSPPPGNEQFF
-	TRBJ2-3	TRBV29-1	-	TGCAGCGTTGGGGACCACAGCAGCACAGATACGCAGTATTTT	CSVGDHSSTDTQYF
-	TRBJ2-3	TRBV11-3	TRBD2	TGTGCCAGCAGCTCACGGGGGGGCGGCGCAGATACGCAGTATTTT	CASSSRGGGADTQYF
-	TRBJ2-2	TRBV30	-	TGTGCCTGGAGTGTCGAATGGAACACCGGGGAGCTGTTTTTT	CAWSVEWNTGELFF
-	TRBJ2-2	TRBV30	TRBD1	TGTGCCTGGAGGGACAGGGCCCACGGGGAGCTGTTTTTT	CAWRDRAHGELFF
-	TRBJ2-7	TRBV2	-	TGTGCCAGCAGCGGACAGTCCTACGAGCAGTACTTC	CASSGQSYEQYF
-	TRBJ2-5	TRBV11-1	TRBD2	TGTGCCAGCAGCCGACTAGCGGGGGGGCCAGAGACCCAGTACTTC	CASSRLAGGPETQYF
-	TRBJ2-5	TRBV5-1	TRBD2	TGCGCCAGCAGCTTGGGCCTAGCGGGGGACGAGACCCAGTACTTC	CASSLGLAGDETQYF
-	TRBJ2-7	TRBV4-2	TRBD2	TGTGCCAGCAGCCAAGATACGGGGGGGCCCGGGGAGCAGTACTTC	CASSQDTGGPGEQYF
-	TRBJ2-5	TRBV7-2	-	TGTGCCAGCAACAAGGGGAGACAAGAGACCCAGTACTTC	CASNKGRQETQYF
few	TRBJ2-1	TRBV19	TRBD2	TGTGCCAGTAGTCCCCGGGTAGCGGGGGCCAATGAGCAGTTCTTC	CASSPRVAGANEQFF
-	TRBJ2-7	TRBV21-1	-	TGTGCCAGCAGCAAAGACACAAAGTCATCCTACGAGCAGTACTTC	CASSKDTKSSYEQYF
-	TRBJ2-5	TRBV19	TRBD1	TGTGCCAGTAGCAGGAATGACAGGGGGCGGGGGACCCAGTACTTC	CASSRNDRGRGTQYF
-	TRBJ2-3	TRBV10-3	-	TGTGCCATCAGCATTGGACAGATCACAGATACGCAGTATTTT	CAISIGQITDTQYF
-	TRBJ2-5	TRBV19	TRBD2	TGTGCCAGTAGTATTTCTAGCGGGGACCAAGAGACCCAGTACTTC	CASSISSGDQETQYF
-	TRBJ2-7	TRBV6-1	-	TGTGCCAGCTCCCCTTCTTGGGGCACCTACGAGCAGTACTTC	CASSPSWGTYEQYF
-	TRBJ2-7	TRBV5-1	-	TGCGCCAGCAGCCCGCACACGGGGGCCTACGAGCAGTACTTC	CASSPHTGAYEQYF
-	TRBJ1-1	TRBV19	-	TGTGCCAGTAGTATACAGACAAACACTGAAGCTTTCTTT	CASSIQTNTEAFF
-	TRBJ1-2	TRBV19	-	TGTGCCAGTAGTATAGACAGGCAGGATGGCTACACCTTC	CASSIDRQDGYTF
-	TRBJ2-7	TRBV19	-	TGTGCCAGTAGTTCCAGGGTAAACGAGCAGTACTTC	CASSSRVNEQYF
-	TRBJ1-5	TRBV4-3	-	TGCGCCAGCAGCCAAGAAGTAGTCTATAGCAATCAGCCCCAGCATTTT	CASSQEVVYSNQPQHF
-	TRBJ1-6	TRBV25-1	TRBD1	TGTGCCAGCAGTGGGGACAGGGGAGGTGGTTCACCCCTCCACTTT	CASSGDRGGGSPLHF
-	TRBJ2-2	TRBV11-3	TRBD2	TGTGCCAGCACGCGCGGGGGGGCCGGGGAGCTGTTTTTT	CASTRGGAGELFF
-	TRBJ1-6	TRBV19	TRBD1	TGTGCCACCAGCAGGGACAGTGACACCTCACCCCTCCACTTT	CATSRDSDTSPLHF
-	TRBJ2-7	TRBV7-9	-	TGTGCCAGCAGCGACACCCCCGCCTACGAGCAGTACTTC	CASSDTPAYEQYF
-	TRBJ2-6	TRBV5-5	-	TGTGCCAGCGGGCAACAGGGACTCGGGGCCAACGTCCTGACTTTC	CASGQQGLGANVLTF
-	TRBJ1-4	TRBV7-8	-	TGTGCCAGCAGCCCGATCTCCATGGCTAATGAAAAACTGTTTTTT	CASSPISMANEKLFF
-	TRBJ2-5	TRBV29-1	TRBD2	TGCAGCGTAACCGGACTAGCCGCTCGAGAGACCCAGTACTTC	CSVTGLAARETQYF
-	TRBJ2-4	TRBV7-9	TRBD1	TGTGCCAGCAGCCTAGTCGGGACAGATAAAAACATTCAGTACTTC	CASSLVGTDKNIQYF
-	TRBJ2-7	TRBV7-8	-	TGTGCCAGCAGCCACTCCGTGGGGGGCGCATTCGAGCAGTACTTC	CASSHSVGGAFEQYF
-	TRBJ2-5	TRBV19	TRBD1	TGTGCCAGTGGATCAGGGGTTCGCAGGGGGCAAGAGACCCAGTACTTC	CASGSGVRRGQETQYF
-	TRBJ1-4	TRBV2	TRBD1	TGTGCCAGCAGTTACACCGGGACAGTTAATGAAAAACTGTTTTTT	CASSYTGTVNEKLFF
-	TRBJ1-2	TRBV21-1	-	TGTGCCAGCAGTAGTTCCCAATTGGGGGGCAGAGATGGCTACACCTTC	CASSSSQLGGRDGYTF
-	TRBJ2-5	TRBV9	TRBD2	TGTGCCAGCAGCGTGGGGACTAGCGGGGTCGAGACCCAGTACTTC	CASSVGTSGVETQYF
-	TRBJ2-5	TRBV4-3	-	TGCGCCAGCAGCCAAGTCCTCCAAGAGACCCAGTACTTC	CASSQVLQETQYF
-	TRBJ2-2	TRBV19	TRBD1	TGTGCCAGTAGCCGGACAGGGGAAACCGGGGAGCTGTTTTTT	CASSRTGETGELFF
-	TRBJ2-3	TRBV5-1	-	TGCGCCAGCAGCAGAAAGACAAGGCCTAGCACAGATACGCAGTATTTT	CASSRKTRPSTDTQYF
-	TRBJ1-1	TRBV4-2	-	TGTGCCAGTAATAAAAACGCCGGGACCGTGAACACTGAAGCTTTCTTT	CASNKNAGTVNTEAFF
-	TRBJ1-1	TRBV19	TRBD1	TGTGCCAGTAGTATAGCAGGGGGCCGACGCACGTCTGGCACTGAAGCTTTCTTT	CASSIAGGRRTSGTEAFF
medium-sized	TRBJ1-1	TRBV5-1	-	TGCGCCAGCAACCCGGGCCGGCAGGGTACCACTGAAGCTTTCTTT	CASNPGRQGTTEAFF